These 25 T cell receptor beta chains were all obtained from the same sample, sequenced in a study of CD8+CD57+ T cells in acquired aplastic anemia. Those patients picked for sequencing had displayed CD8+CD57+ cell expansion on flow cytometry. Genomic DNA was employed as the template in profiling TCR beta VDJ and CDR3. TCRdb independently ran MiXCR on the reads; one entry per CDR3 protein. The repertoire holds 150,000 to 200,000 distinct CDR3 sequences, with about 45% as singletons. The specimen was sorted CD4+, CD8+, or CD8+CD57+ T cells (not recorded which) from PBMCs. Receptor source: a human donor with aplastic anemia.

This clonotype was picked up many times. The rearrangement joins TRBV14 to TRBJ2-7; no clear D gene. Germline values: CDR1 SGHDN, CDR2 FVKESK. Trimming stripped 1 base from V and 5 bases from J, with 9 bases between. This CDR3 is built from 13 residues. The CDR3 coding sequence is TGTGCCAGCAGCCAAGTCCCGGTTAACGAGCAGTACTTC. As protein: CASSQVPVNEQYF.

Comments on this clonotype: The CDR3 does not end in the conserved phenylalanine or tryptophan, so this is likely a read error. The limits of the CDR3 on the DNA are not certain, so only TCRdb's listed CDR3 is given. The chain links TRBV20-1 to TRBJ2-7; no check of the table's D call, TRBD2, against the DNA was made. The length of the CDR3 is 8 amino acids, counting both ends. Germline V gene lookup returns CDR1 DFQATT and CDR2 SNEGSKA (reference sequence). This CDR3 reads CSARTLAG.

A remark on this clonotype: A much larger clone differs from this one at a single base, so this may be a read error. The CDR3 coding sequence is TGTGCCAGCAGTGGAAGAACAGGGGACACTGAAGCTCTCTTT. Translating gives CASSGRTGDTEALF. The chain uses TRBV6-1 and TRBJ1-1, with 7 nucleotides matching TRBD1. This CDR3 is 14 amino acids long. Looked up from germline, CDR1 is MNHNS and CDR2 is SASEGT.

This chain links TRBV2 with TRBJ2-7; D may be TRBD2 (5 bases). Germline CDR1 and CDR2: SNHLY and FYNNEI. The CDR3 is 12 residues long. The V gene lost 5 bases and the J gene lost 0 bases, with 5 bases spanning the gap. This CDR3 is CASSRDSYEQYF. The CDR3, as DNA: TGTGCCAGCAGTCGGGACTCCTACGAGCAGTACTTC.

The rearrangement uses TRBV7-2 and TRBJ2-7; D not resolved. The CDR3 sequence is 13 residues long. V lost 6 bases, J lost 1 base, and 10 bases lay in between. The germline gives CDR1 SGHTA, CDR2 FQGNSA. The DNA for the CDR3 is TGTGCCAGCAGGTACACGGGTTCCTACGAGCAGTACTTC. This gives the protein CASRYTGSYEQYF. Combining the CDR3 with reference TRBV7-2 and TRBJ2-7 gives the whole variable domain GAGVSQSPSNKVTEKGKDVELRCDPISGHTALYWYRQSLGQGLEFLIYFQGNSAPDKSGLPSDRFSAERTGGSVSTLTIQRTQQEDSAVYLCASRYTGSYEQYFGPGTRLTVT.

Concerning this clonotype itself: An end of the junction differs from the germline gene, which may be a read error. The chain combines TRBV19 with TRBJ2-7; TRBD1 matches 7 bases. The CDR3 spans 14 residues. Germline CDR1 and CDR2: LNHDA and SQIVND (reference sequence). The CDR3 loop is CASSSPGTDYERYF. CDR3 nucleotide sequence: TGTGCCAGTAGCTCACCGGGGACAGACTACGAGCGGTACTTC. Full variable domain (missing parts from reference TRBV19 and TRBJ2-7): DGGITQSPKYLFRKEGQNVTLSCEQNLNHDAMYWYRQDPGQGLRLIYYSQIVNDFQKGDIAEGYSVSREKKESFPLTVTSAQKNPTAFYLCASSSPGTDYERYFGPGTRLTVT.

This clonotype was detected once. The rearrangement links TRBV10-1 to TRBJ1-2; D is unclear. Germline V CDR1 and CDR2: WNHNN, SYGVQD (reference sequence). Trimming stripped 5 bases from V and 0 bases from J, with 13 bases between. This CDR3 contains 15 residues. The DNA for the CDR3 is TGCGCCAGCAGTCGGCAGGCCCCCTCTAACTATGGCTACACCTTC. This gives the protein CASSRQAPSNYGYTF.

The genes are TRBV5-1 and TRBJ2-7; no firm D call. CDR1 and CDR2 (germline): SGHRS, YFSETQ. V was clipped by 3 bases and J by 5 bases, with 12 bases between them. This CDR3 has 13 amino acids. CDR3 DNA: TGCGCCAGCAGCTCCGTGGTCTCGGACGAGCAGTACTTC. Translating it yields CASSSVVSDEQYF.

This clonotype was counted many times. J is TRBJ1-2 and V is TRBV7-9, with D possibly being TRBD1 (5 bases). Germline-derived CDR1 and CDR2 are SEHNR and FQNEAQ (reference sequence). Trimming took 3 bases from V and 5 from J, leaving 16 bases between them. This CDR3 contains 15 residues. CDR3 sequence reads: CASSFLGTSIYGYTF. CDR3 coding DNA: TGTGCCAGCAGCTTCCTTGGGACGTCGATTTATGGCTACACCTTC.

V and J are TRBV10-3 and TRBJ2-5; TRBD2 is a possible D gene (6 bases). V lost 4 bases and J lost 2, with 14 bases in between. The germline gives CDR1 ENHRY, CDR2 SYGVKD. The CDR3 length is 15 residues. The DNA for the CDR3 is TGTGCCATCAGTGGCAAAGGCGGGATACAAGAGACCCAGTACTTC. This translates into CAISGKGGIQETQYF.

This clonotype was detected once. This chain connects TRBV6-5 to TRBJ2-7; D is unclear. This CDR3 has 13 residues. The V end lost 0 bases, the J end lost 1 base, and 4 bases lay between the germline ends. Per the germline V gene, CDR1 is MNHEY and CDR2 is SVGAGI. CDR3 nucleotides: TGTGCCAGCAGTTACTCGGGGTCCTACGAGCAGTACTTC. The encoded protein is CASSYSGSYEQYF.

In this sample, this clonotype turned up many times. This chain uses TRBV7-2 with TRBJ1-1; the D gene is possibly TRBD1 (5 bases). Germline values: CDR1 SGHTA, CDR2 FQGNSA. The germline V and J ends were trimmed by 8 bases and 1 base, with 14 bases remaining between them. CDR3 length: 14 amino acids. The CDR3 is CASRPGGSNTEAFF. DNA of the CDR3: TGTGCCAGCCGCCCCGGGGGTTCGAACACTGAAGCTTTCTTT. The whole variable domain, remainder taken from reference TRBV7-2 and TRBJ1-1, is GAGVSQSPSNKVTEKGKDVELRCDPISGHTALYWYRQSLGQGLEFLIYFQGNSAPDKSGLPSDRFSAERTGGSVSTLTIQRTQQEDSAVYLCASRPGGSNTEAFFGQGTRLTVV.

V usage is TRBV2 and J usage is TRBJ1-1; 8 positions agree with TRBD1. The CDR3 sequence is 14 residues long. With V trimmed by 8 bases and J by 2 bases, 7 bases remained unmatched. Germline CDR1 reads SNHLY; CDR2 reads FYNNEI. CDR3 bases: TGTGCCAGCGGATTGGGACAGGTAAACACTGAAGCTTTCTTT. Translation: CASGLGQVNTEAFF.

As to this clonotype: A much larger clone is a single base away; this may be a read error. The chain carries TRBV5-4 and TRBJ2-7; D may be TRBD1 or TRBD2 (6 bases each). V lost 7 bases and J lost 0, with 17 bases in between. The CDR3 covers 15 residues. CDR1 is SGHNT, CDR2 YYREEE, per germline (reference sequence). CDR3 amino acids: CASGWGASSSYEQYF. The CDR3 DNA follows: TGTGCCAGCGGCTGGGGGGCCTCGAGCTCCTACGAGCAGTACTTC.

J is TRBJ2-5 and V is TRBV11-2, with 10 bases fitting TRBD1. CDR1 SGHAT and CDR2 FQNNGV come from the germline V gene. The CDR3 has 19 residues. V lost 1 base, J lost 3 bases, and 14 bases stayed unmatched. The chain's CDR3 is CASSLGLLRQGARKETQYF. Here the CDR3 DNA reads TGTGCCAGCAGCTTAGGCCTCTTAAGACAGGGGGCGCGGAAAGAGACCCAGTACTTC. Full variable domain (missing parts from reference TRBV11-2 and TRBJ2-5): EAGVAQSPRYKIIEKRQSVAFWCNPISGHATLYWYQQILGQGPKLLIQFQNNGVVDDSQLPKDRFSAERLKGVDSTLKIQPAKLEDSAVYLCASSLGLLRQGARKETQYFGPGTRLLVL.

With respect to this clonotype: One base away lies a much larger clone, so this may be a sequencing read error. The chain carries TRBV20-1 and TRBJ2-4; weak D call: TRBD2 (5 bases). Germline V gene sequence: CDR1 DFQATT, CDR2 SNEGSKA (reference sequence). This CDR3 contains 14 residues. The CDR3: CSAPTDSAKNIQCF. The CDR3 bases are TGCAGTGCTCCCACGGACTCAGCCAAAAACATTCAGTGCTTC.

Only one count was recorded for this clonotype. The chain has TRBV20-1 and TRBJ1-4; D is undetermined. Germline-derived CDR1 and CDR2 are DFQATT and SNEGSKA (reference sequence). Trimming took 2 bases from V and 4 from J, leaving 11 bases between them. This CDR3 contains 14 residues. The CDR3 is CSARRGSGNEKLFF. The CDR3 coding sequence is TGCAGTGCTAGACGCGGTTCGGGTAATGAAAAACTGTTTTTT.

This clonotype was found many times. The chain uses TRBV7-2 and TRBJ1-3, with D possibly matching TRBD1 (5 bases). Trimming cost V 1 base and J 1 base, with 11 bases left between them. Germline CDR1 reads SGHTA; CDR2 reads FQGNSA. The length of the CDR3 is 16 residues. CDR3 nucleotides: TGTGCCAGCAGCTTAGGGCCAGGGCGATCTGGAAACACCATATATTTT. Translation gives CASSLGPGRSGNTIYF.

The gene calls are TRBV5-1 and TRBJ2-7, with no clear D. There are 15 residues in the CDR3. CDR1 is SGHRS, CDR2 YFSETQ, per germline. With 0 bases removed from V and 2 bases from J, the gap between germline ends came to 12 bases. The CDR3 is CASSLEAGPTYEQYF. For the CDR3, the DNA is TGCGCCAGCAGCTTGGAGGCCGGTCCAACCTACGAGCAGTACTTC.

This chain joins TRBV19 and TRBJ1-5; D is unclear. The CDR3 consists of 12 residues. The V end lost 5 bases, the J end lost 9 bases, and 11 bases lay between the germline ends. Germline values: CDR1 LNHDA, CDR2 SQIVND (reference sequence). The CDR3, as DNA: TGTGCCAGTAGTGTCAGACAAGGGCCCCAGCATTTT. As protein: CASSVRQGPQHF.

In its sample, this clonotype was seen a few times. J is TRBJ2-5 and V is TRBV12-3 or TRBV12-4; TRBD2 aligns across 10 bases. The CDR3 has 17 amino acids. V dropped 3 bases and J dropped 5; count of bases not matched to a gene: 12. CDR3 loop: CASSFRSGGAFGETQYF. As DNA, the CDR3 is TGTGCCAGCAGTTTCAGAAGCGGGGGGGCGTTCGGGGAGACCCAGTACTTC.

This clonotype was recorded only once. Given a much more abundant clone one base away, this may be a read error. The chain is built from TRBV10-3 and TRBJ2-5, with TRBD2 identical over 13 bases. Germline V gives CDR1 ENHRY, CDR2 SYGVKD. Trimming took 5 bases from V and 4 from J; bases not matched to a gene: 1. This CDR3 spans 14 amino acids. In nucleotides, the CDR3 is TGTGCCATCAGTAGACTAGCGGGGGGAGAGACCCAGTACTTC. Encoded protein: CAISRLAGGETQYF.

The chain has TRBV2 and TRBJ2-4; 8 nucleotides align to TRBD2. The trim removed 6 bases at V and 7 bases at J, leaving 5 bases unmatched. Germline CDR1 and CDR2: SNHLY and FYNNEI. The CDR3 has 13 residues. As DNA, the CDR3 is TGTGCCAGCAGCCTTCGGGGGGGGAACATTCAGTACTTC. It codes for CASSLRGGNIQYF.

As regards this clonotype: A much larger clone sits a single nucleotide away, making a read error possible. This chain links TRBV6-1 with TRBJ2-3; the D gene is possibly TRBD2 (7 bases). Per germline, CDR1 MNHNS and CDR2 SASEGT. Deletions cut 10 bases from V and 3 bases from J, with 20 bases between. The CDR3 runs 15 residues. This CDR3 is CATWPWGGRTDTQYF. The CDR3 DNA is TGTGCCACCTGGCCCTGGGGGGGCCGTACAGATACGCAGTATTTT.

V and J are TRBV5-1 and TRBJ2-7; D is undetermined. Germline V gene data show CDR1 as SGHRS and CDR2 as YFSETQ. This CDR3 has 16 residues. V gave up 6 bases and J gave up 2 bases, with 21 bases separating them. The CDR3 region has the DNA TGCGCCAGCAATAGGGTGGGCCTCTCTTCCGCCTACGAGCAGTACTTC. As protein: CASNRVGLSSAYEQYF.